The 20 T cell receptor beta chains presented below share a single source sample, sequenced in a study of response to subunit inactivated influenza vaccine. MiXCR, run by TCRdb on the RT-PCR reads, gives a single entry per CDR3 protein. The sample has 250,000 to 350,000 distinct CDR3 sequences, about 20% seen once. The sample here was PBMCs from blood, taken 21 months after vaccination. The source of these receptors is a man between 50 and 69 years old who received an inactivated influenza vaccine.

Only a few counts were recorded for this clonotype. The V call is TRBV12-3 or TRBV12-4, the J call TRBJ1-6; D gene ambiguous. The ends were cut back, 0 bases at V and 9 bases at J, with 9 bases in the middle. CDR3 length: 14 residues. DNA for the CDR3: TGTGCCAGCAGTTTAGCGGCGGCAGCTTCACCCCTCCACTTT. Translation gives CASSLAAAASPLHF.

This clonotype has ten or more counts. The rearrangement uses TRBV20-1 and TRBJ2-1, with TRBD2 matching 9 bases. Germline assignment: CDR1 DFQATT and CDR2 SNEGSKA (reference sequence). Germline trimming cut 0 bases from V and 0 bases from J; bases unmatched to any gene: 3. CDR3 length: 16 residues. CDR3 nucleotide sequence: TGCAGTGCTAGAGAAGTAGCGGGAGACTCCTACAATGAGCAGTTCTTC. It translates to CSAREVAGDSYNEQFF.

The V and J genes are TRBV12-3 or TRBV12-4 and TRBJ2-5; D is unclear. The CDR3 has 12 residues. V was shortened by 3 bases and J by 0 bases, with 2 bases between the two germline ends. For the CDR3, the DNA is TGTGCCAGCAGTTTCGACCAAGAGACCCAGTACTTC. This sequence encodes CASSFDQETQYF.

The sample holds many counts of this clonotype. The chain has TRBV28 and TRBJ1-4, with TRBD1 as a possible D gene (5 bases). Trimming took off 7 bases at V and 6 bases at J, with 18 bases between the two ends. CDR3 size: 15 residues. Looked up from germline, CDR1 is MDHEN and CDR2 is SYDVKM. The CDR3 DNA follows: TGTGCCAGCACCCCCGGTTGGGGGGGACATGAAAAACTGTTTTTT. It codes for CASTPGWGGHEKLFF.

The chain is built from TRBV27 and TRBJ2-5, with D possibly being TRBD1 (6 bases). There are 14 residues in the CDR3. Germline CDR1 is MNHEY and CDR2 is SMNVEV (reference sequence). Trimming cost V 2 bases and J 5 bases, with 12 bases left between them. The CDR3 is CASSLSLGAETQYF. The CDR3 DNA is TGTGCCAGCAGTTTAAGTCTGGGGGCCGAGACCCAGTACTTC.

This clonotype has just a few counts. The CDR3 coding sequence is TGTGCCAGCAGGGTCACCGGGGAGCTGTTTTTT. Amino acids: CASRVTGELFF. This rearrangement joins TRBV19 to TRBJ2-2; possible D gene TRBD1, 5 bases. This CDR3 has 11 residues. The germline gives CDR1 LNHDA, CDR2 SQIVND (reference sequence). Trimming shortened V by 9 bases and J by 4 bases, and 6 bases separated the two germline ends. Filled out from reference TRBV19 and TRBJ2-2, the complete variable domain reads DGGITQSPKYLFRKEGQNVTLSCEQNLNHDAMYWYRQDPGQGLRLIYYSQIVNDFQKGDIAEGYSVSREKKESFPLTVTSAQKNPTAFYLCASRVTGELFFGEGSRLTVL.

V gene TRBV7-2 combines with J gene TRBJ2-3; D uncertain. The CDR3 is made up of 14 amino acids. Germline-derived CDR1 and CDR2 are SGHTA and FQGNSA. Trimming left V 1 base short and J 5 bases short, with 10 bases between. The chain's CDR3 is CASSLGVFGDTQYF. In DNA form, the CDR3 reads TGTGCCAGCAGCTTAGGGGTATTTGGAGATACGCAGTATTTT.

The chain links TRBV15 to TRBJ2-2, with D possibly being TRBD1 or TRBD2 (6 bases each). Per the germline V gene, CDR1 is LNHNV and CDR2 is YYDKDF (reference sequence). There are 16 residues in the CDR3. V lost 4 bases and J 0 bases, leaving 12 bases between the germline ends. The DNA for the CDR3 is TGTGCCACCAGCAAAGGGGGGACCGCGAACACCGGGGAGCTGTTTTTT. Its translation: CATSKGGTANTGELFF. Full variable domain (outside the CDR3, taken from reference TRBV15 and TRBJ2-2): DAMVIQNPRYQVTQFGKPVTLSCSQTLNHNVMYWYQQKSSQAPKLLFHYYDKDFNNEADTPDNFQSRRPNTSFCFLDIRSPGLGDTAMYLCATSKGGTANTGELFFGEGSRLTVL.

This clonotype occurred a few times. The CDR3 bases are TGTGCCACCAGTGTTCTGTTCGGGCCATCGGCCGGCAATCAGCCCCAGCATTTT. Its protein is CATSVLFGPSAGNQPQHF. The chain employs TRBV24-1 and TRBJ1-5; D gene uncertain. V was pared by 5 bases and J by 2 bases, with 21 bases between. CDR1 KGHDR and CDR2 SFDVKD come from the germline V gene. The CDR3 runs 18 residues.

The rearrangement uses TRBV20-1 and TRBJ2-3; D remains ambiguous. Trimming pared 1 base from V and 5 bases from J, leaving 13 bases between. Germline CDR1 is DFQATT and CDR2 is SNEGSKA (reference sequence). CDR3 length: 14 amino acids. In DNA form, the CDR3 reads TGCAGTGCTAGAGTTCCATTCAAGGGAGATACGCAGTATTTT. It encodes CSARVPFKGDTQYF.

The table lists this clonotype with a few counts. The chain employs TRBV2 and TRBJ2-1; perhaps TRBD1 as D (5 bases). CDR1 and CDR2 from the germline V gene are SNHLY and FYNNEI. The V end lost 5 bases, the J end lost 1 base, and 9 bases lay between the germline ends. This CDR3 has 14 residues. For the CDR3, the DNA is TGTGCCAGCAGTCAAGACAGATCCTACAATGAGCAGTTCTTC. Translated, it gives CASSQDRSYNEQFF. Supplemented by reference TRBV2 and TRBJ2-1, the full variable domain reads EPEVTQTPSHQVTQMGQEVILRCVPISNHLYFYWYRQILGQKVEFLVSFYNNEISEKSEIFDDQFSVERPDGSNFTLKIRSTKLEDSAMYFCASSQDRSYNEQFFGPGTRLTVL.

Ten or more counts support this clonotype. The chain is built from TRBV5-1 and TRBJ2-3; 7 bases fit TRBD1. This CDR3 is 14 amino acids long. Per germline, CDR1 SGHRS and CDR2 YFSETQ. Trimming took 2 bases from V and 3 from J; bases not matched to a gene: 3. The CDR3 loop is CASSLGGPTDTQYF. For the CDR3, the DNA is TGCGCCAGCAGCTTAGGGGGCCCGACAGATACGCAGTATTTT.

This clonotype was found a few times. The chain joins TRBV6-6 to TRBJ2-5, with 7 bases lining up with TRBD2. CDR3 size: 13 residues. Trimming at V came to 2 bases and at J to 5 bases, leaving 2 bases not matched to a gene. Germline V gene lookup returns CDR1 MNHNY and CDR2 SVGAGI (reference sequence). This CDR3 is CASSYRGGETQYF. CDR3 in DNA: TGTGCCAGCAGTTACAGGGGAGGGGAGACCCAGTACTTC.

This clonotype was seen a handful of times. J is TRBJ2-7 and V is TRBV29-1; the match to TRBD1 covers 9 bases. V shed 7 bases and J 5 bases; nucleotides not matched to a gene: 12. This CDR3 comprises 14 residues. Germline V CDR1 and CDR2: SQVTM, ANQGSEA. CDR3 coding DNA: TGCAGCGCTAGAGATGGACAGGGGATCGACGAGCAGTACTTC. Its protein is CSARDGQGIDEQYF.

This clonotype was counted many times. The gene calls are TRBV20-1 and TRBJ1-3; D gene ambiguous. The germline CDR1 and CDR2 sequences are DFQATT and SNEGSKA (reference sequence). This CDR3 region has 17 residues. V lost 0 bases and J 3 bases, leaving 18 bases between the germline ends. CDR3 region: CSARDLHKQSYGNTIYF. The CDR3 region has the DNA TGCAGTGCTAGAGATCTGCATAAACAGAGTTATGGAAACACCATATATTTT.

In its sample, this clonotype was seen many times. The CDR3 DNA reads TGTGCCAGCAGTTTTACGGGCGAGACCCAGTACTTC. Amino acids: CASSFTGETQYF. The chain couples TRBV12-3 or TRBV12-4 to TRBJ2-5; D is unresolved. The CDR3 is made up of 12 amino acids. Trimming took off 3 bases at V and 5 bases at J, with 7 bases between the two ends.

V usage is TRBV13 and J usage is TRBJ2-1; TRBD1 aligns across 8 bases. CDR1 PRHDT and CDR2 FYEKMQ come from the germline V gene (reference sequence). With V trimmed by 5 bases and J by 8 bases, 8 bases remained unmatched. The CDR3 contains 14 residues. CDR3 DNA sequence: TGTGCCAGCAGCCTCCCGGACAGGGAGGATGAGCAGTTCTTC. Translating it yields CASSLPDREDEQFF.

This clonotype was observed a few times. CDR3: CASSLAPGRETQYF. CDR3 DNA: TGTGCCAGCAGCTTAGCGCCGGGTCGGGAGACCCAGTACTTC. The rearrangement uses TRBV7-2 and TRBJ2-5; D is unclear. V shed 0 bases and J shed 5 bases, with 10 bases lying between them. The CDR3 has 14 amino acids. CDR1 SGHTA and CDR2 FQGNSA come from the germline V gene.

This clonotype was counted a few times. The chain recombines TRBV6-5 with TRBJ1-6, with D hard to call. With 0 bases removed from V and 4 bases from J, the gap between germline ends came to 10 bases. The CDR3 consists of 16 residues. Germline V lookup: CDR1 MNHEY, CDR2 SVGAGI. This chain's CDR3 is CASSYSIRPYNSPLHF. DNA for the CDR3: TGTGCCAGCAGTTACTCAATCCGGCCGTATAATTCACCCCTCCACTTT.

The chain uses TRBV20-1 and TRBJ2-7, with D perhaps matching TRBD2 (6 bases). This CDR3 has 14 residues. The germline V and J ends were trimmed by 6 bases and 1 base, with 16 bases remaining between them. Germline loops: CDR1 DFQATT, CDR2 SNEGSKA (reference sequence). The CDR3, as DNA: TGCAGTGCCCCCATTAGCGGAAGGTCCTACGAGCAGTACTTC. Protein product: CSAPISGRSYEQYF.